This T cell receptor (beta chain) comes out of a study of metastatic and nonmetastatic thyroid tumors (TCRdb year 2020). A note on the overall study: For patients with malignant and with benign thyroid disease, the researchers compared repertoires between peripheral blood samples and tumor or nodule tissue samples. The paper as a whole reports these results and caveats: In both blood and tumor samples, malignant tumors were reported to have significantly higher TCR beta diversity than benign nodules.

Libraries were constructed by PCR. The instrument was an Illumina HiSeq 4000. High-throughput sequencing was used to profile the CDR3 region of the TCR beta-chain in every patient. Processing in the source paper ran as follows. Drawing on CDR3 differences between clinicopathological groups, the researchers built a classifier meant to tell apart patients with distant-metastatic papillary thyroid cancer. Repertoire diversity was assessed with the Shannon index, and tumor-blood repertoire similarity with the Morisita-Horn index. TCRdb reprocessed the public reads (quality trimming at Q25 with fastp, clone calling with MiXCR) and kept in-frame beta chains. TCRdb assigned the V and J calls; the authors' analysis was not used. The sample yields roughly 55,000 clones; under 20% were counted once. The ten largest account for just under 9.5% of the sample. Trimming costs V 1 base and J 4 bases, and their ends lie 10 bases apart. The CDR3 sequence holds 13 residues, the cysteine and phenylalanine included. The only DNA kept is the CDR3, 39 bases in frame from the first base. The germline V gene (reference sequence) supplies CDR1 DFQATT and CDR2 SNEGSKA.

This clone has at least ten counts. The antigen this receptor binds is unknown. No clone much larger than this one lies a single base away; base qualities are absent. None of the patients had been given any treatment before thyroid surgery. Using T-cell receptor beta sequencing, the study looked back at clinical samples from patients collected from the early 2010s to the late 2010s. The rearrangement combines TRBV20-1 with TRBJ1-2; the D gene is perhaps TRBD1, from 5 matching bases. The receptor comes from a male donor with papillary thyroid cancer or a benign thyroid nodule (not recorded which). Some clones in this sample may be carry-over from other donors' samples. Source material: blood. The CDR3 corresponds to CSARGPQGYGYTF. Read as DNA, the sequence is TGCAGTGCTAGAGGACCCCAGGGCTATGGCTACACCTTC.